The entry below gives a single T cell receptor beta chain sequence along with its context. In the original analysis: Reference gene primer amplification yielded estimated nucleated cell counts. Assay: immunoSEQ multiplex PCR; the TCRdb copy retains only in-frame clones and omits some. V, J and clone size are taken as reported in that table, and D and trimming were inferred from the DNA itself. The data contain some 200,000 clones, 85% to 90% of them singletons. The CDR3 contains 14 residues. Unmatched junction bases numbered 4, after V lost 4 bases and J lost 7 bases. Per the germline V gene, CDR1 is KGHSY and CDR2 is FQNENV. These data are taken from a study of blood T cell repertoires in COVID-19. On the study more broadly: From the United States, Italy and Spain came samples of acute and convalescent COVID-19. PBMCs, B-cell-depleted T cells, or T cells were the source of the cDNA or gDNA that made up the material.

The gene calls are TRBV16 and TRBJ2-1; TRBD2 matches 10 bases. This TCR came from a man aged 18 to 29 with active or convalescent COVID-19. Sequenced input: peripheral blood. The CDR3 DNA is TGTGCCAGCAGCCTCCGACTAGCGGGTAATGAGCAGTTCTTC. Protein sequence: CASSLRLAGNEQFF.